Shown below are 28 T cell receptor beta chains from a single sample sequenced in a study of cytomegalovirus exposure and HLA in healthy donors. The PCR had 60 Vbeta and 13 Jbeta primers. Some clones are missing from TCRdb's copy, which holds only in-frame ones; the method was immunoSEQ multiplex PCR. In the table there are about 180,000 clones, nearly 80% of which are singletons. The sequencing input was PBMCs. Every receptor here comes from a man in his forties or fifties in good health and CMV-seropositive.

The chain combines TRBV18 with TRBJ1-1; TRBD1 aligns across 8 bases. V was clipped by 5 bases and J by 3 bases; unmatched bases: 8. The CDR3 has 15 residues. The V gene's germline CDR1 is KGHSH and CDR2 LQKENI. The CDR3 protein is CASSSGTGADTEAFF. The CDR3 DNA reads TGTGCCAGCTCATCCGGGACAGGAGCTGACACTGAAGCTTTCTTT.

The rearrangement links TRBV11-2 to TRBJ2-7; D not resolved. V shed 7 bases and J shed 2 bases, with 12 bases lying between them. Germline assignment: CDR1 SGHAT and CDR2 FQNNGV. CDR3 length equals 13 residues. CDR3 loop: CASTVTHPYEQYF. The CDR3 coding sequence is TGTGCCAGCACAGTTACCCATCCCTACGAGCAGTACTTC.

This clone occurred a few times. The gene calls are TRBV10-2 and TRBJ2-1, with TRBD2 matching 11 bases. Trimming removed 8 bases from V and 8 bases from J; junction bases left unmatched: 11. This CDR3 comprises 15 residues. Germline V gene data show CDR1 as WSHSY and CDR2 as SAAADI. CDR3 sequence (DNA): TGCGCCAGCGACGATAGACTAGCGGGGTGGGATGAGCAGTTCTTC. Its translation is CASDDRLAGWDEQFF.

The genes are TRBV12-1 and TRBJ2-1; the table's TRBD1 call for D was not verified on the DNA. TRBV12-1 is given as a pseudogene. The CDR3 runs 14 residues. The CDR3 region is CASSFEGDYNEQFF. The CDR3 coding sequence is TGTGCCAGCAGCTTTGAGGGGGACTACAATGAGCAGTTCTTC.

This sequence joins TRBV9 and TRBJ2-1, with TRBD2 matching 7 bases. This CDR3 region has 15 residues. Germline CDR1 reads SGDLS; CDR2 reads YYNGEE. The J segment lost 10 bases and the V segment lost 0 bases, leaving 10 bases of the junction unmatched. The CDR3 spells CASSVDGGSSIEQFF. CDR3 coding DNA: TGTGCCAGCAGCGTAGACGGCGGGAGTAGTATCGAGCAGTTCTTC.

The gene calls are TRBV12-5 and TRBJ1-2, with a weak D call TRBD1 (6 bases). Trimming removed 0 bases from V and 8 bases from J, with 10 bases in between. Germline V gene data show CDR1 as LGHNT and CDR2 as FRNRAP. The CDR3 runs to 13 residues. The CDR3 is CASGLVPGDGYTF. The CDR3 nucleotides read TGTGCTAGTGGTTTGGTCCCAGGGGACGGCTACACCTTC.

The J gene is TRBJ2-2, the V gene TRBV9, with D unresolved. This CDR3 has 16 amino acids. V gave up 0 bases and J gave up 4 bases, with 13 bases separating them. In germline, CDR1 is SGDLS, CDR2 YYNGEE. CDR3 sequence reads: CASSVGGPSVTGELFF. The DNA of the CDR3 is TGTGCCAGCAGCGTAGGTGGTCCAAGCGTCACCGGGGAGCTGTTTTTT.

The chain links TRBV5-4 to TRBJ1-2; 7 nucleotides line up with TRBD1. The CDR3 is 14 amino acids. V gave up 4 bases and J gave up 0 bases; unmatched junction bases: 3. Germline CDR1 reads SGHNT; CDR2 reads YYREEE (reference sequence). The CDR3 coding sequence is TGTGCCAGCAGCCCAGGGACAGCTAACTATGGCTACACCTTC. Translated, it gives CASSPGTANYGYTF. Based on the CDR3 plus reference TRBV5-4 and TRBJ1-2, the full variable domain is ETGVTQSPTHLIKTRGQQVTLRCSSQSGHNTVSWYQQALGQGPQFIFQYYREEENGRGNFPPRFSGLQFPNYSSELNVNALELDDSALYLCASSPGTANYGYTFGSGTRLTVV.

The chain uses TRBV14 and TRBJ2-1; no clear D gene. The CDR3 has 13 amino acids. Per germline, CDR1 SGHDN and CDR2 FVKESK. V was trimmed by 1 base and J by 7 bases, leaving 8 bases between them. The CDR3: CASSQGTGNEQFF. The DNA for the CDR3 is TGTGCCAGCAGCCAAGGTACCGGGAATGAGCAGTTCTTC.

The chain is built from TRBV2 and TRBJ2-1; TRBD2 aligns across 7 bases. Germline loops: CDR1 SNHLY, CDR2 FYNNEI. The CDR3 loop spans 17 amino acids. Unmatched junction bases numbered 12, after V lost 6 bases and J lost 1 base. CDR3 sequence: CASSRWEGRTSYNEQFF. The CDR3 DNA reads as TGTGCCAGCAGCCGCTGGGAGGGGAGGACTTCCTACAATGAGCAGTTCTTC.

The chain has TRBV7-9 and TRBJ2-1; 10 bases are shared with TRBD1. Unmatched junction bases numbered 4, after V lost 7 bases and J lost 1 base. The CDR3 totals 15 residues. Germline V gives CDR1 SEHNR, CDR2 FQNEAQ (reference sequence). The CDR3 nucleotides are TGTGCCAGCATCCCGGGACAGGGGTCCTACAATGAGCAGTTCTTC. Translation gives CASIPGQGSYNEQFF.

The chain links TRBV5-6 to TRBJ2-7; 7 nucleotides line up with TRBD1. The CDR3 extends over 13 amino acids. With V trimmed by 3 bases and J by 5 bases, 5 bases remained unmatched. CDR1 and CDR2 from the germline V gene are SGHDT and YYEEEE. The CDR3 region has the DNA TGTGCCAGCAGCTCAACAGGGGTTAACGAGCAGTACTTC. It specifies CASSSTGVNEQYF.

The CDR3 spells CASSEWEVPDTQYF. For the CDR3, the DNA is TGTGCCAGCAGTGAATGGGAGGTGCCAGATACGCAGTATTTT. The chain couples TRBV25-1 to TRBJ2-3; maybe TRBD2 (6 bases). Trimming cost V 1 base and J 4 bases, with 9 bases left between them. CDR1 is MGHDK and CDR2 is SYGVNS in the germline V gene. CDR3 length equals 14 residues.

The rearrangement links TRBV19 to TRBJ2-7, with TRBD1 as a possible D gene (6 bases). V lost 5 bases and J 3 bases, leaving 17 bases between the germline ends. The CDR3 runs 15 residues. Germline V lookup: CDR1 LNHDA, CDR2 SQIVND (reference sequence). CDR3 residues: CASSLATGNFYEQYF. The CDR3 DNA sequence: TGTGCCAGTAGTCTTGCCACAGGGAACTTCTACGAGCAGTACTTC.

The CDR3 loop is CASSSGTADQPQHF. The CDR3 bases are TGCGCCAGCAGCTCAGGGACAGCAGATCAGCCCCAGCATTTT. V usage is TRBV5-1 and J usage is TRBJ1-5, with 7 bases aligning to TRBD1. The CDR3 consists of 14 residues. CDR1 SGHRS and CDR2 YFSETQ come from the germline V gene. The ends lost 3 bases at V and 5 bases at J; junction bases unmatched: 5.

The V call is TRBV4-1, the J call TRBJ1-1; D is undetermined. Germline loops: CDR1 MGHRA, CDR2 YSYEKL. Trimming shortened V by 1 base and J by 2 bases, and 8 bases separated the two germline ends. This CDR3 region has 14 residues. CDR3 sequence (DNA): TGCGCCAGCAGCCAAGCTCGACTTAACACTGAAGCTTTCTTT. Amino acids: CASSQARLNTEAFF.

The chain combines TRBV19 with TRBJ1-1; 9 bases are shared with TRBD1. Germline-derived CDR1 and CDR2 are LNHDA and SQIVND (reference sequence). This CDR3 spans 12 amino acids. With V trimmed by 8 bases and J by 10 bases, 8 bases remained unmatched. The CDR3 here is CASHTGTGLAFF. CDR3 nucleotide sequence: TGTGCCAGTCATACCGGGACAGGGCTAGCTTTCTTT. The full variable domain, in which reference TRBV19 and TRBJ1-1 provide the parts outside the CDR3, is DGGITQSPKYLFRKEGQNVTLSCEQNLNHDAMYWYRQDPGQGLRLIYYSQIVNDFQKGDIAEGYSVSREKKESFPLTVTSAQKNPTAFYLCASHTGTGLAFFGQGTRLTVV.

CDR3 region: CASKPHSGNTIYF. The CDR3 nucleotides are TGTGCCAGCAAGCCCCACTCTGGAAACACCATATATTTT. V and J are TRBV6-5 and TRBJ1-3; D is unresolved. Germline V lookup: CDR1 MNHEY, CDR2 SVGAGI. The CDR3 length is 13 residues. V lost 7 bases, J lost 0 bases, and 7 bases lay in between.

V usage is TRBV5-1 and J usage is TRBJ2-7, with 8 bases identical to TRBD2. The CDR3 length is 15 residues. Trimming at V came to 1 base and at J to 6 bases, leaving 9 bases not matched to a gene. Germline CDR1 is SGHRS and CDR2 is YFSETQ. The CDR3 nucleotides are TGCGCCAGCAGCTTGTCCGGGGCGGGAGGTGGCGAGCAGTACTTC. It specifies CASSLSGAGGGEQYF.

The chain has TRBV28 and TRBJ2-1; TRBD1 matches at 10 bases. The J segment lost 0 bases and the V segment lost 4 bases, leaving 3 bases of the junction unmatched. Germline values: CDR1 MDHEN, CDR2 SYDVKM. The CDR3 runs to 16 residues. In DNA, the CDR3 is TGTGCCAGCAGTTCACGGACAGGGGGCTCCTACAATGAGCAGTTCTTC. This encodes CASSSRTGGSYNEQFF.

The V call is TRBV5-1, the J call TRBJ2-3; 7 nucleotides match TRBD2. V gave up 6 bases and J gave up 1 base; unmatched junction bases: 5. This CDR3 region has 14 residues. CDR1 SGHRS and CDR2 YFSETQ come from the germline V gene. As DNA, the CDR3 is TGCGCCAGCATGGGGGGGAGAGGCACAGATACGCAGTATTTT. Its protein product is CASMGGRGTDTQYF.

The chain employs TRBV5-6 and TRBJ1-1; D gene ambiguous. The V end lost 2 bases, the J end lost 0 bases, and 20 bases lay between the germline ends. Germline values: CDR1 SGHDT, CDR2 YYEEEE. The CDR3 runs to 18 residues. CDR3 sequence (DNA): TGTGCCAGCAGCTTTAGTAGGAGGAAATCGTCAGTGAACACTGAAGCTTTCTTT. Encoded protein: CASSFSRRKSSVNTEAFF.

The count of this clone is one. The V call is TRBV27, the J call TRBJ2-3; D uncertain. Germline CDR1 MNHEY, CDR2 SMNVEV (reference sequence). The CDR3 runs to 12 residues. V shed 4 bases and J shed 5 bases, with 7 bases lying between them. The CDR3 protein is CASSSLKDTQYF. DNA for the CDR3: TGTGCCAGCAGTTCCCTAAAAGATACGCAGTATTTT.

The chain's CDR3 is CASSLDQGQALNNEQFF. CDR3 sequence (DNA): TGCGCCAGCAGCTTGGACCAAGGACAGGCTTTGAACAATGAGCAGTTCTTC. The chain combines TRBV5-1 with TRBJ2-1; 7 positions match TRBD1. The germline V gene encodes CDR1 SGHRS and CDR2 YFSETQ. The ends lost 0 bases at V and 5 bases at J; junction bases unmatched: 11. The CDR3 is 17 residues long. The full variable domain, its missing parts supplied by reference TRBV5-1 and TRBJ2-1, is KAGVTQTPRYLIKTRGQQVTLSCSPISGHRSVSWYQQTPGQGLQFLFEYFSETQRNKGNFPGRFSGRQFSNSRSEMNVSTLELGDSALYLCASSLDQGQALNNEQFFGPGTRLTVL.

The chain uses TRBV2 and TRBJ1-1, with unresolved D. The CDR3 is made up of 15 amino acids. Trimming left V 5 bases short and J 3 bases short, with 16 bases between. Germline V lookup: CDR1 SNHLY, CDR2 FYNNEI. DNA of the CDR3: TGTGCCAGCAGTCTATATGAACCCCGGGACACTGAAGCTTTCTTT. Protein product: CASSLYEPRDTEAFF.

This chain uses TRBV7-9 with TRBJ2-1, with a tentative D call TRBD2 (6 bases). The CDR3 extends over 16 amino acids. Germline loops: CDR1 SEHNR, CDR2 FQNEAQ (reference sequence). V was shortened by 4 bases and J by 5 bases, with 18 bases between the two germline ends. The CDR3 is CASSYSAGTENNEQFF. The CDR3 DNA reads TGTGCCAGCAGCTATAGCGCGGGAACCGAAAACAATGAGCAGTTCTTC. Variable domain in full (rest from reference TRBV7-9 and TRBJ2-1): DTGVSQNPRHKITKRGQNVTFRCDPISEHNRLYWYRQTLGQGPEFLTYFQNEAQLEKSRLLSDRFSAERPKGSFSTLEIQRTEQGDSAMYLCASSYSAGTENNEQFFGPGTRLTVL.

This chain links TRBV5-1 with TRBJ2-7; 15 bases are shared with TRBD2. This CDR3 comprises 18 residues. V trimming: 1 base; J trimming: 5 bases; junction bases outside the gene matches: 10. The germline V gene has CDR1 SGHRS and CDR2 YFSETQ. CDR3 loop: CASSLYRTSGRDADEQYF. The CDR3 DNA follows: TGCGCCAGCAGCTTGTATCGGACTAGCGGGAGGGACGCCGACGAGCAGTACTTC.

The V call is TRBV2, the J call TRBJ2-2; TRBD1 matches at 7 bases. This CDR3 is 14 amino acids long. The J segment lost 4 bases and the V segment lost 6 bases, leaving 5 bases of the junction unmatched. CDR1 is SNHLY, CDR2 FYNNEI, per germline. The CDR3 protein is CASSRDRSTGELFF. CDR3 bases: TGTGCCAGCAGCAGGGACAGAAGCACCGGGGAGCTGTTTTTT.